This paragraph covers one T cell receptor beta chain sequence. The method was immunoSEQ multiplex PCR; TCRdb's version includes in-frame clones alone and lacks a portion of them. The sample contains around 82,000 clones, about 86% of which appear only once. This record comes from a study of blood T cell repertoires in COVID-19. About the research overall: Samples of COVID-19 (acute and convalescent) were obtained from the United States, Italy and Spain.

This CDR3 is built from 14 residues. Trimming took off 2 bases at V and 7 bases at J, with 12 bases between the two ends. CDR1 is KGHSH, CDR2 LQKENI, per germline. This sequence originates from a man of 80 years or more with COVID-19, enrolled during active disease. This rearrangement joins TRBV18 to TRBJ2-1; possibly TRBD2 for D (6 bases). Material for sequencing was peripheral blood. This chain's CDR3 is CASSPRLGENEQFF. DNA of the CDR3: TGTGCCAGCTCACCAAGACTAGGGGAGAATGAGCAGTTCTTC.